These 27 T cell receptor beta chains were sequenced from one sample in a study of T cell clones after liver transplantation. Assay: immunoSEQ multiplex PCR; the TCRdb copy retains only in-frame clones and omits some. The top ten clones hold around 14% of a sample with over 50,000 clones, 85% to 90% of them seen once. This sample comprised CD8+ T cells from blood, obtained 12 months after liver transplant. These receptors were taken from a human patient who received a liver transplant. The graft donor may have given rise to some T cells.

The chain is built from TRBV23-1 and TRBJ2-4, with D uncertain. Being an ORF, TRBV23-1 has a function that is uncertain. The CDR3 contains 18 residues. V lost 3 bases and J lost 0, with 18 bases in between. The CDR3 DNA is TGCGCCAGCAGTCACCCCGCTTGCCCGCTTCTAGCCAAAAACATTCAGTACTTC. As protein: CASSHPACPLLAKNIQYF.

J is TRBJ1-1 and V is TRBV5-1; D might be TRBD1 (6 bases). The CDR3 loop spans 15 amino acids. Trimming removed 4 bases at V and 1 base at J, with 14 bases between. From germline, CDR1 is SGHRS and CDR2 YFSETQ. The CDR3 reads CASSPRGAGNTEAFF. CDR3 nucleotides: TGCGCCAGCAGCCCCAGGGGCGCGGGGAACACTGAAGCTTTCTTT.

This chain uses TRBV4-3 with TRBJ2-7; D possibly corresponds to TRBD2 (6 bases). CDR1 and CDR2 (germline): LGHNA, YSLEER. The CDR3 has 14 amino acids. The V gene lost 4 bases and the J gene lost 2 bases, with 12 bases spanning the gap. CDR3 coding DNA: TGCGCCAGCAGCCCCGGAGGGGACCCCTACGAGCAGTACTTC. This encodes CASSPGGDPYEQYF.

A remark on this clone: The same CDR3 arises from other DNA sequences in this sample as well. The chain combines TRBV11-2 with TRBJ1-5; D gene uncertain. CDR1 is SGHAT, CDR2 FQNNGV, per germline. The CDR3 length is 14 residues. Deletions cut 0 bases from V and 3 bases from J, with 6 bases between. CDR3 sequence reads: CASSLEGDNQPQHF. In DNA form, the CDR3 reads TGTGCCAGCAGCTTAGAGGGTGACAATCAGCCCCAGCATTTT.

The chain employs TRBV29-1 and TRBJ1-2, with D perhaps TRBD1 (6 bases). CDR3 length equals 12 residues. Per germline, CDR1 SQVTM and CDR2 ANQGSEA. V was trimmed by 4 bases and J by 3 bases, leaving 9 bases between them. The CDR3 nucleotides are TGCAGCGTTGCCAGGGGTGACTATGGCTACACCTTC. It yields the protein CSVARGDYGYTF.

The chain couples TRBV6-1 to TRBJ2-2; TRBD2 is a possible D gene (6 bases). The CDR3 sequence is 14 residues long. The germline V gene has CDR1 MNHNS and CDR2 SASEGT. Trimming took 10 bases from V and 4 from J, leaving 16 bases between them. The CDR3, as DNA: TGTGCCATTCTCGGGAGCCGCGGCACCGGGGAGCTGTTTTTT. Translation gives CAILGSRGTGELFF.

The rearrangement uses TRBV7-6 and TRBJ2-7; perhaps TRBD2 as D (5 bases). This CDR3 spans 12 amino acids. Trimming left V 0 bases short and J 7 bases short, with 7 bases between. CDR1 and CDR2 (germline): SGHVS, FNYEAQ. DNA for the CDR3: TGTGCCAGCAGCTTAGCGGGAGATGAGCAGTACTTC. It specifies CASSLAGDEQYF.

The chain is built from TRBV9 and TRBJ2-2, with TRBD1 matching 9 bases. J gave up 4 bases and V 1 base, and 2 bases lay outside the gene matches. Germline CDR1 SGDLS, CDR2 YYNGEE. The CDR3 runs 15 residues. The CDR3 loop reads CASSVLGQGTGELFF. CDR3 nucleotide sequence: TGTGCCAGCAGCGTATTGGGACAGGGCACCGGGGAGCTGTTTTTT.

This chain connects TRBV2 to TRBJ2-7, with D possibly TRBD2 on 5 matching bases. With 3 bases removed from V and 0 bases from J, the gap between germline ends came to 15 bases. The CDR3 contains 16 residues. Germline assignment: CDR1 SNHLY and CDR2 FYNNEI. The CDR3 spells CASSDGRDTLSYEQYF. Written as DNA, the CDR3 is TGTGCCAGCAGTGATGGGAGAGACACCCTCTCCTACGAGCAGTACTTC.

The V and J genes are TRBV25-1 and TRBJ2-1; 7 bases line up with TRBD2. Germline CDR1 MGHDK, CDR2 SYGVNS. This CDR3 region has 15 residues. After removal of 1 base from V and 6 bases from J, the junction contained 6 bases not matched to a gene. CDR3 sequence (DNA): TGTGCCAGCAGTGAATGGGGCGGGGGAGGCAATGAGCAGTTCTTC. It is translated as CASSEWGGGGNEQFF.

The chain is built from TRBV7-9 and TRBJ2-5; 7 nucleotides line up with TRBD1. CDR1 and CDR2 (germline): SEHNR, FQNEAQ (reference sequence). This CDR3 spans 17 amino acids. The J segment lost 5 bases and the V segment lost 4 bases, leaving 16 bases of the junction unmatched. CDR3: CASSSRPQPTGQETQYF. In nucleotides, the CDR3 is TGTGCCAGCAGCTCCCGCCCCCAGCCGACAGGGCAGGAGACCCAGTACTTC.

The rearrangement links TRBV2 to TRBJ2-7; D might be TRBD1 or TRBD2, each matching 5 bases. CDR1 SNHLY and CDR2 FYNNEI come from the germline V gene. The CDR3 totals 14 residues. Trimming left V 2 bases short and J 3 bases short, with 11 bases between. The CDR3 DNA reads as TGTGCCAGCAGTGAAAACGGGGCTTACTACGAGCAGTACTTC. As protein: CASSENGAYYEQYF.

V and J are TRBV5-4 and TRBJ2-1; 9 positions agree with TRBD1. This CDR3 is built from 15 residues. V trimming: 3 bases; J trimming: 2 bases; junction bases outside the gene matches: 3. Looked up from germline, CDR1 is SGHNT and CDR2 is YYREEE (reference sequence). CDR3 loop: CASSSRDRAYNEQFF. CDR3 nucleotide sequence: TGTGCCAGCAGCTCAAGGGACAGGGCCTACAATGAGCAGTTCTTC.

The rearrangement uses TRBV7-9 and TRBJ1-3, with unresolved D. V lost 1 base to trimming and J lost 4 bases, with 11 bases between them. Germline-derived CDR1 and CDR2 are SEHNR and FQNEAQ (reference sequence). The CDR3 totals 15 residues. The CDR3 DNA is TGTGCCAGCAGCTTAGAGGGCCGGGAAGGAAACACCATATATTTT. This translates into CASSLEGREGNTIYF.

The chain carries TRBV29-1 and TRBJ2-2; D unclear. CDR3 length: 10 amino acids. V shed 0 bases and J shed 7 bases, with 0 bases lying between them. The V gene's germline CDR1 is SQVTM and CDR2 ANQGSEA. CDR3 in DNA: TGCAGCGTTGAAGACGGGGAGCTGTTTTTT. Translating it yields CSVEDGELFF.

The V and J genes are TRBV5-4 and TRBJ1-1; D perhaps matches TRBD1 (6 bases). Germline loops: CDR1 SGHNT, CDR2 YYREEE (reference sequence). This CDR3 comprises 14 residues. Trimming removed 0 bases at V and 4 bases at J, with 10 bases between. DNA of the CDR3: TGTGCCAGCAGCTTGGTCGGGGGCCCCACTGAAGCTTTCTTT. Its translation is CASSLVGGPTEAFF.

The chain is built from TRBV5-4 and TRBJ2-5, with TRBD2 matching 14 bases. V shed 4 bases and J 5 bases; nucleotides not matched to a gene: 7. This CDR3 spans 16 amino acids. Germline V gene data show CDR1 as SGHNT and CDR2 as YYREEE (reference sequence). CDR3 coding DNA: TGTGCCAGCAGCCCGGGACTAGCGGGAGTAGGGGAGACCCAGTACTTC. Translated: CASSPGLAGVGETQYF.

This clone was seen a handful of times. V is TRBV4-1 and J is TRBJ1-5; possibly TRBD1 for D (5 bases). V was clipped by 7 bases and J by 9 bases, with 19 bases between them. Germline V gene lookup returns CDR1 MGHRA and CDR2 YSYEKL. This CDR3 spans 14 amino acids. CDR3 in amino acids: CASNPSRGDGPQHF. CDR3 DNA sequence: TGCGCCAGCAACCCAAGTAGGGGAGACGGGCCCCAGCATTTT.

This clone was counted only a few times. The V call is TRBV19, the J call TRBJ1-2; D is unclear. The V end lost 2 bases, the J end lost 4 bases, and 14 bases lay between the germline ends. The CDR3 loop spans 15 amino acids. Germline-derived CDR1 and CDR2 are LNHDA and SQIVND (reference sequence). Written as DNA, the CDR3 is TGTGCCAGTAGTATAACCGACGAAGGAGGCTATGGCTACACCTTC. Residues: CASSITDEGGYGYTF.

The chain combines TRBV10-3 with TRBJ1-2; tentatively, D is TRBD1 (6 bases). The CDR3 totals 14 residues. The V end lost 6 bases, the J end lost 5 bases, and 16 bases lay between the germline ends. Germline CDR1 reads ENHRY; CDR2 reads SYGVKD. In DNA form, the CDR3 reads TGTGCCATCAGGGATTCCGGGACACCTTATGGCTACACCTTC. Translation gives CAIRDSGTPYGYTF.

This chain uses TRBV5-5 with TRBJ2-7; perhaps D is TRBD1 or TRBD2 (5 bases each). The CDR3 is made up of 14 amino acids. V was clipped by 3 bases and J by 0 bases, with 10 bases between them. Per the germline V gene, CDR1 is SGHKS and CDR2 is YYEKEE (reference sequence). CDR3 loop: CASSSGRSSYEQYF. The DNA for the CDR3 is TGTGCCAGCAGCTCAGGGAGATCCTCCTACGAGCAGTACTTC.

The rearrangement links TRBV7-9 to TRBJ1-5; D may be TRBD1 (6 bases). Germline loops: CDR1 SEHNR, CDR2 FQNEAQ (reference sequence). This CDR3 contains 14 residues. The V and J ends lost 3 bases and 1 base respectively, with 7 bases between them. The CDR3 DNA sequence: TGTGCCAGCAGCTTTCAGGGGAGCAATCAGCCCCAGCATTTT. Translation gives CASSFQGSNQPQHF.

The CDR3 coding sequence is TGTGCCAGCAGCTTTGGGGGGGCCTACAATGAGCAGTTCTTC. It codes for CASSFGGAYNEQFF. The chain couples TRBV11-2 to TRBJ2-1, with 7 nucleotides matching TRBD2. V lost 3 bases and J lost 2; bases outside the gene matches: 1. Germline lookup yields CDR1 SGHAT and CDR2 FQNNGV. The CDR3 is made up of 14 amino acids.

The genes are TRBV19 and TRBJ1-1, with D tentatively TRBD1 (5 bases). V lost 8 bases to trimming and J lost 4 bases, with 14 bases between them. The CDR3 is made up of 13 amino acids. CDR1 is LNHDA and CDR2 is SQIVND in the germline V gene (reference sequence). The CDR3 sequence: CASLRQGLTEAFF. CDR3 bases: TGTGCCAGTCTCAGGCAGGGACTCACTGAAGCTTTCTTT. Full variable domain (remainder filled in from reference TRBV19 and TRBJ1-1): DGGITQSPKYLFRKEGQNVTLSCEQNLNHDAMYWYRQDPGQGLRLIYYSQIVNDFQKGDIAEGYSVSREKKESFPLTVTSAQKNPTAFYLCASLRQGLTEAFFGQGTRLTVV.

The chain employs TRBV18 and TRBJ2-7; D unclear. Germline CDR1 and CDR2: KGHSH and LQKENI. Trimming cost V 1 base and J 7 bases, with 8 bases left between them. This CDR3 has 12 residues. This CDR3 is CASSPQRIEQYF. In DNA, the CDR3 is TGTGCCAGCTCACCACAGAGGATAGAGCAGTACTTC.

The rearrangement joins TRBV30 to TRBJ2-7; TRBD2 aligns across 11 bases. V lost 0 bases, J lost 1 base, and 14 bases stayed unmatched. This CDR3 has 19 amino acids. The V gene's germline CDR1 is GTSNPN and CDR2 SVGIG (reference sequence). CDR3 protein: CAWSVGYGTSGFFSYEQYF. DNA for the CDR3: TGTGCCTGGAGTGTAGGGTATGGGACTAGCGGTTTTTTTTCCTACGAGCAGTACTTC.

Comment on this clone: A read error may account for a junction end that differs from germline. This chain's CDR3 is CVSSIGTAQETQYF. CDR3 in DNA: TGTGTCAGTAGTATCGGGACAGCCCAAGAGACCCAGTACTTC. This chain uses TRBV19 with TRBJ2-5; 7 nucleotides align to TRBD1. Germline loops: CDR1 LNHDA, CDR2 SQIVND (reference sequence). CDR3 length: 14 amino acids. Looking up the rest from reference TRBV19 and TRBJ2-5 gives the full variable domain: DGGITQSPKYLFRKEGQNVTLSCEQNLNHDAMYWYRQDPGQGLRLIYYSQIVNDFQKGDIAEGYSVSREKKESFPLTVTSAQKNPTAFYLCVSSIGTAQETQYFGPGTRLLVL.